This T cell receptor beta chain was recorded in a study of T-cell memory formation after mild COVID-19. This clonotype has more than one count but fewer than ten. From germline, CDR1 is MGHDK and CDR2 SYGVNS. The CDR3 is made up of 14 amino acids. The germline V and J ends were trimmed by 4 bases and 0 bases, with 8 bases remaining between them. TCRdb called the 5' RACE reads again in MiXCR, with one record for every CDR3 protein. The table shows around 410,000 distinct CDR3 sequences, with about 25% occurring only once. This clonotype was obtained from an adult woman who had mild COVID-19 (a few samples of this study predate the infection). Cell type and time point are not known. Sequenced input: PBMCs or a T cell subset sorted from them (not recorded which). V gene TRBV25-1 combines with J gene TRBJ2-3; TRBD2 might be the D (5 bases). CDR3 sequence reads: CASSVLDSTDTQYF. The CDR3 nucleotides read TGTGCCAGCAGTGTACTAGATAGCACAGATACGCAGTATTTT.